This TCR beta chain was identified during a study of T cell changes during pregnancy in multiple sclerosis. With 4 bases removed from V and 0 bases from J, the gap between germline ends came to 22 bases. This CDR3 region has 18 residues. Germline V gene data show CDR1 as SGHRS and CDR2 as YFSETQ. Produced via immunoSEQ multiplex PCR; TCRdb's table is partial and in-frame only. The table records around 29,000 clones, approximately 92% of them present only once. The source of this sequence is a female donor with multiple sclerosis, enrolled in a pregnancy study. Sequencing used CD4+ T cells from peripheral blood mononuclear cells, obtained in the first trimester of pregnancy. The gene calls are TRBV5-1 and TRBJ1-1; the D gene is possibly TRBD1 (5 bases). CDR3 DNA sequence: TGCGCCAGCAGCCCCCTAGGCAGGGCCTTCACCTTGAACACTGAAGCTTTCTTT. Protein: CASSPLGRAFTLNTEAFF.